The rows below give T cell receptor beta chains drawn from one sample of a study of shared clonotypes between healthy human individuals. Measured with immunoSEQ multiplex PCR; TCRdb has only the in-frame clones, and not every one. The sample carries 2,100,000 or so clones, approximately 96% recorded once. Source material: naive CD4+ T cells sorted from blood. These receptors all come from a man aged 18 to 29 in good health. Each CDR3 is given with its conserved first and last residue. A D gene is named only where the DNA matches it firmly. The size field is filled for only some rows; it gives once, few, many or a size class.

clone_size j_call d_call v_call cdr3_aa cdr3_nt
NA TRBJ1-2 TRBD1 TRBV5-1 CASSAQGTGGFYGYTF TGCGCCAGCAGCGCTCAGGGGACAGGGGGCTTCTATGGCTACACCTTC
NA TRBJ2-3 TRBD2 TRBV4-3 CASSHGLAATTDTQYF TGCGCCAGCAGCCACGGACTAGCGGCTACCACAGATACGCAGTATTTT
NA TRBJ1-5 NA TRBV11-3 CARTPQPQHF TGTGCCAGGACACCACAGCCCCAGCATTTT
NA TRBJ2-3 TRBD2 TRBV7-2 CASSQQGTRDTDTQYF TGTGCCAGCAGCCAGCAAGGGACTAGAGACACAGATACGCAGTATTTT
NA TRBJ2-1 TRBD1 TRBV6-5 CASSRPGQGVHEQFF TGTGCCAGCAGTCGGCCGGGACAGGGTGTTCATGAGCAGTTCTTC
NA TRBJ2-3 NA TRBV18 CASSPPAVDLTSTDTQYF TGTGCCAGCTCACCACCGGCCGTAGACCTTACTAGCACAGATACGCAGTATTTT
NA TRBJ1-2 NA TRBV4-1 CASSQDSGLYGYTF TGCGCCAGCAGCCAAGATTCAGGACTCTATGGCTACACCTTC
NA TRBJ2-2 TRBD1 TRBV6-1 CASSQTGYTGELFF TGTGCCAGCAGCCAGACAGGGTACACCGGGGAGCTGTTTTTT
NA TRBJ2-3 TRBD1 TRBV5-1 CASSVGQGTDTQYF TGCGCCAGCAGCGTCGGACAGGGCACAGATACGCAGTATTTT
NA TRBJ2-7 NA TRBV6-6 CASSYSPGPYEQYF TGTGCCAGCAGTTACTCCCCAGGCCCTTACGAGCAGTACTTC
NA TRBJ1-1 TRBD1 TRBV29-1 CSVNPMGQREIHQTTEAFF TGCAGCGTAAACCCAATGGGACAGCGGGAGATCCATCAAACGACTGAAGCTTTCTTT
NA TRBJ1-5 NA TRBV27 CASSLEAGQPQHF TGTGCCAGCAGTTTGGAAGCGGGTCAGCCCCAGCATTTT
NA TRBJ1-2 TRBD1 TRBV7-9 CASSLGGAGGNYGYTF TGTGCCAGCAGCTTAGGGGGAGCAGGGGGTAACTATGGCTACACCTTC
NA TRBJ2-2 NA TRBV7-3 CASSSSGELFF TGTGCCAGCAGCTCGTCCGGGGAGCTGTTTTTT
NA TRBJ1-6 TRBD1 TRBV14 CASSQDRTGGTYNSPLHF TGTGCCAGCAGCCAAGACCGGACAGGGGGCACCTATAATTCACCCCTCCACTTT
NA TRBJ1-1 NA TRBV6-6 CASSYLDTEAFF TGTGCCAGCAGTTACTTGGACACTGAAGCTTTCTTT
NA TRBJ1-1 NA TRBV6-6 CASSSGMNTEAFF TGTGCCAGCAGCTCTGGGATGAACACTGAAGCTTTCTTT
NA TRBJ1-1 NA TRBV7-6 CASSLRGNTEAFF TGTGCCAGCAGCTTACGGGGGAACACTGAAGCTTTCTTT
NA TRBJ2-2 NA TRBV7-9 CASSLPRRKPNTGELFF TGTGCCAGCAGCTTACCCCGACGGAAACCGAACACCGGGGAGCTGTTTTTT
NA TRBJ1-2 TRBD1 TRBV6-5 CASRLGDRRDYGYTF TGTGCCAGCAGACTGGGGGACAGGAGAGACTATGGCTACACCTTC
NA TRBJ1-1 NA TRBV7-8 CASSLGLAEAFF TGTGCCAGCAGCTTAGGGCTGGCGGAAGCTTTCTTT
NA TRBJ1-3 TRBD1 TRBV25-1 CASSAPGQGLLAGNTIYF TGTGCCAGCAGTGCACCGGGACAGGGCCTTTTAGCTGGAAACACCATATATTTT
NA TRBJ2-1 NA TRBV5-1 CASSLASGRASYNEQFF TGCGCCAGCAGCTTGGCCTCAGGGCGGGCCTCCTACAATGAGCAGTTCTTC
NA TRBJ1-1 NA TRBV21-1 CASIEGQLNTEAFF TGTGCCAGCATTGAGGGACAGCTGAACACTGAAGCTTTCTTT
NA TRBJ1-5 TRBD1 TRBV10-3 CAISEPQTGRNQPQHF TGTGCCATCAGTGAGCCCCAGACAGGGCGGAATCAGCCCCAGCATTTT
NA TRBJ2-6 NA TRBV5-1 CASSAYTGPGANVLTF TGCGCCAGCAGCGCGTACACAGGGCCTGGGGCCAACGTCCTGACTTTC
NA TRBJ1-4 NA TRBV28 CASSLMGLGLTNEKLFF TGTGCCAGCAGTTTGATGGGTTTGGGGTTGACTAATGAAAAACTGTTTTTT
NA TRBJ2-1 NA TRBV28 CASSLFGGLPYNEQFF TGTGCCAGCAGTTTATTCGGGGGGCTTCCGTACAATGAGCAGTTCTTC
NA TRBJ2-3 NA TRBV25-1 CASRVGEAQYF TGTGCCAGCCGCGTGGGCGAGGCGCAGTATTTT
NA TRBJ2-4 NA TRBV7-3 CASSSWDILAKNIQYF TGTGCCAGCAGCTCCTGGGACATCCTAGCCAAAAACATTCAGTACTTC
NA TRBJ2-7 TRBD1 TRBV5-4 CASSRQTGQGYEQYF TGTGCCAGCAGCCGTCAAACGGGACAGGGATACGAGCAGTACTTC
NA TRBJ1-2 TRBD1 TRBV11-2 CASSFTTGQPVF TGTGCCAGCAGCTTCACCACGGGACAGCCGGTCTTC
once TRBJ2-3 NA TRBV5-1 CASSFLLETTDTQYF TGCGCCAGCAGCTTCCTCCTAGAGACCACAGATACGCAGTATTTT
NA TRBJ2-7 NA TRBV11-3 CASSLIRGGEQYF TGTGCCAGCAGCTTAATCCGGGGCGGCGAGCAGTACTTC
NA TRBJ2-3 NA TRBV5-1 CASRPLRPGADTQYF TGCGCCAGCAGACCCCTGAGGCCTGGGGCAGATACGCAGTATTTT
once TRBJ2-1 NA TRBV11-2 CASSFGSGGEQFF TGTGCCAGCAGCTTTGGCTCGGGTGGTGAGCAGTTCTTC
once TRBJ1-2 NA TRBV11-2 CASSLGMGSRNYGYTF TGTGCCAGCAGCTTAGGGATGGGGTCTAGAAACTATGGCTACACCTTC
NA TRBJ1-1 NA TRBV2 CASSERSTEAFF TGTGCCAGCAGTGAACGGAGCACTGAAGCTTTCTTT
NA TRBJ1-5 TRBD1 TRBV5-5 CASSLDLGGTGNNQPQHF TGTGCCAGCAGCTTGGATCTCGGCGGGACAGGGAACAATCAGCCCCAGCATTTT
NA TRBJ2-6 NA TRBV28 CASSFRTGPSGANVLTF TGTGCCAGCAGTTTTAGGACTGGACCCTCTGGGGCCAACGTCCTGACTTTC
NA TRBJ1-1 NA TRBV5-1 CASRDQGTVTEAFF TGCGCCAGCAGGGATCAGGGGACGGTCACTGAAGCTTTCTTT
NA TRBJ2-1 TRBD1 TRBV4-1 CASSHSQGAFYNEQFF TGCGCCAGCAGCCATTCCCAGGGGGCTTTCTACAATGAGCAGTTCTTC
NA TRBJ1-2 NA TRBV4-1 CASSPLPEGYYGYTF TGCGCCAGCAGCCCCCTACCCGAAGGTTACTATGGCTACACCTTC
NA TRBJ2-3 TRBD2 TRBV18 CASSLGLAGGDTQYF TGTGCCAGCTCACTGGGGCTAGCGGGGGGAGATACGCAGTATTTT
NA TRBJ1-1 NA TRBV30 CAWSHGSTVWDSEAFF TGTGCCTGGAGCCATGGGTCCACGGTTTGGGACTCGGAAGCTTTCTTT
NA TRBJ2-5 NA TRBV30 CAWGQGLTGETQYF TGTGCCTGGGGGCAAGGGCTTACTGGGGAGACCCAGTACTTC
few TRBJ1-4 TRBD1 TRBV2 CASNRGTNEKLFF TGTGCCAGCAACAGGGGAACTAATGAAAAACTGTTTTTT
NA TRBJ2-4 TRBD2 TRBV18 CASSPTSGGPLAKNIQYF TGTGCCAGCTCACCGACTAGCGGGGGTCCTCTAGCCAAAAACATTCAGTACTTC
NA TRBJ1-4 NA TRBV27 CASSTRTDEKLFF TGTGCCAGCAGTACACGGACGGATGAAAAACTGTTTTTT
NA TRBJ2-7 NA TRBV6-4 CASSSGGEQYF TGTGCCAGCAGCAGTGGGGGGGAGCAGTACTTC
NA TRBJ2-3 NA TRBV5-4 CASSRSTDTQYF TGTGCCAGCAGCCGGAGTACAGATACGCAGTATTTT
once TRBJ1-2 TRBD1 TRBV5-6 CASSLSTTGRNYGYTF TGTGCCAGCAGCCTGAGTACGACAGGGCGAAACTATGGCTACACCTTC
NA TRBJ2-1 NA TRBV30 CAWSVGGRGSYNEQFF TGTGCCTGGAGTGTGGGAGGACGGGGCTCCTACAATGAGCAGTTCTTC
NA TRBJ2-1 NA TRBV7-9 CASSPGAGRHNEQFF TGTGCCAGCAGCCCGGGGGCAGGGAGGCACAATGAGCAGTTCTTC
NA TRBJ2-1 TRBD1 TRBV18 CASSPRQGGNEQFF TGTGCCAGCTCACCGAGACAGGGGGGCAATGAGCAGTTCTTC
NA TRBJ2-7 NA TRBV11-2 CASSSTGISYEQYF TGTGCCAGCAGCTCAACAGGGATCTCCTACGAGCAGTACTTC
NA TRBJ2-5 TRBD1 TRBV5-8 CASRRQGETQYF TGTGCCAGCAGGAGACAGGGCGAGACCCAGTACTTC
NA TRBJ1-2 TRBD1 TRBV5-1 CASSLAAGGDRGYTF TGCGCCAGCAGCTTGGCGGCAGGGGGCGATAGGGGCTACACCTTC
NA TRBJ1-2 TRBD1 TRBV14 CASSQEWTGSGYTF TGTGCCAGCAGCCAGGAATGGACAGGGTCTGGCTACACCTTC